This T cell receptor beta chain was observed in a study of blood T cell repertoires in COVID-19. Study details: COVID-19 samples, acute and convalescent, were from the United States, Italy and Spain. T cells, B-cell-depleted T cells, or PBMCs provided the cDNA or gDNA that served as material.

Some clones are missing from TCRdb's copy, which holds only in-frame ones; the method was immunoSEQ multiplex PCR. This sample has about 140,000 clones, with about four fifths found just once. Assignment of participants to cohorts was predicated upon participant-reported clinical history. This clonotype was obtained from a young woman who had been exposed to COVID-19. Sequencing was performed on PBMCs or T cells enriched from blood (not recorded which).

The CDR3 coding sequence is TGTGCCACCAGCAGAACCCCGGGACGGACTACAAGTGAGCAGTTCTTC. Translated: CATSRTPGRTTSEQFF. The chain combines TRBV15 with TRBJ2-1, with D perhaps matching TRBD2 (6 bases). Germline V lookup: CDR1 LNHNV, CDR2 YYDKDF (reference sequence). The V end was cut by 2 bases, the J end by 9 bases, with 20 bases between. The CDR3 is 16 residues long.